A selection of T cell receptor beta chains follows, all from one sample in a study of metastatic and nonmetastatic thyroid tumors. TCRdb re-clonotyped the PCR reads through MiXCR. In the table there are about 9,900 clones, roughly 9.7% of which are singletons. The sequencing sample was made of tumor tissue. The receptors were gathered from a female donor with papillary thyroid cancer or a benign thyroid nodule (not recorded which). Some clones in this sample may be carry-over from other donors' samples. Both conserved end residues are part of each CDR3. The D gene is left open where the match is weak. Clone size appears in some rows only: once, few, many, or a class for an expanded clone.

clone_size,d_call,j_call,v_call,cdr3_nt,cdr3_aa
NA,TRBD1,TRBJ2-7,TRBV6-2/TRBV6-3,TGTGCCAGCTTAGACAGGGGTAGTTACGAGCAGTACTTC,CASLDRGSYEQYF
many,NA,TRBJ2-1,TRBV14,TGTGCCAGCAGCCAAGCTAAGGGAAAGGAAAATGAGCAGTTCTTC,CASSQAKGKENEQFF
NA,TRBD2,TRBJ2-1,TRBV20-1,TGCAGTGTTCAATCGGGAGGGCCCTACAATGAGCAGCTCTTC,CSVQSGGPYNEQLF
medium-sized,NA,TRBJ2-7,TRBV11-2,TGTGCCAGCAGCTTAGAGATTCCCTACGAGCAGTACTTC,CASSLEIPYEQYF
many,TRBD1,TRBJ2-1,TRBV24-1,TGTGCCACCAGTGATGCAGGGGGCGGGTGGGATGAGCAGTTCTTC,CATSDAGGGWDEQFF
NA,NA,TRBJ2-3,TRBV24-1,TGTGCCACCAGTGATACCACAGGGAGAGGCACAGATACGAGGTATTTT,CATSDTTGRGTDTRYF
many,NA,TRBJ1-1,TRBV15,TGTGCCACCAGCAGAGAGGGGGACTATGAAGCTTTCTTT,CATSREGDYEAFF
many,TRBD1,TRBJ1-5,TRBV11-2,TGTGCCAGCAGCTCCATTAACAGGGGGAGCAATCAGCCCCAGCATTTT,CASSSINRGSNQPQHF
medium-sized,NA,TRBJ1-1,TRBV28,TGTGCCAGCAGTCCTTCGGGGACTGAAGCTTTCTTT,CASSPSGTEAFF
many,NA,TRBJ2-1,TRBV29-1,TGCAGCGTTCCTGACCAAACCAATGAGCAGTTCTTC,CSVPDQTNEQFF
few,NA,TRBJ2-1,TRBV10-1,TGCGCCAGCTCCTTAAACTGGGGCAATGAGCAGTTCTTC,CASSLNWGNEQFF
many,TRBD1,TRBJ2-1,TRBV5-1,TGCGCCAGCAGCGCGACAGGGGGCTGGGGACACAATGAGCAGTTCTTC,CASSATGGWGHNEQFF
many,TRBD2,TRBJ2-1,TRBV18,TGTGCCAGCTCACCACTCTCAGCGGGGAACAATGAGCAGTTCTTC,CASSPLSAGNNEQFF
medium-sized,NA,TRBJ1-4,TRBV15,TGTGCCACCAGCAGAGAGAGAGGCGGAGGCCATGAAAAACTGTTTTTT,CATSRERGGGHEKLFF
NA,NA,TRBJ1-4,TRBV15,TGTGCCACCAGCAGAGATACGGGCAAAAAACTGTTTTTT,CATSRDTGKKLFF
medium-sized,NA,TRBJ1-2,TRBV6-1,TGTGCCAGCAGTGAACGGGTTCCGGGCGGCTACACCTTC,CASSERVPGGYTF
many,NA,TRBJ1-1,TRBV20-1,TGCAGTGCAAGGACTGGCTTGGGTGAAGCTTTCTTT,CSARTGLGEAFF